The next 11 T cell receptor beta chains were all read from a single sample in a study of identical twins. TCRdb re-called the 5' RACE reads through MiXCR, storing one row per CDR3 protein. The data show 210,000 or so distinct CDR3 sequences, about 7.5% seen once. The sample also formed part of further work on yellow fever vaccine responses in identical twins.

The sequenced sample was memory (CD45RO+) T cells sorted from blood. Receptors were obtained from a young woman in good health.

The chain is built from TRBV5-5 and TRBJ2-2; TRBD1 matches at 8 bases. V gave up 2 bases and J gave up 6 bases; unmatched junction bases: 9. The CDR3 runs 16 residues. The germline gives CDR1 SGHKS, CDR2 YYEKEE (reference sequence). The CDR3 bases are TGTGCCAGCAGCTTAGGGACAGGAAGGGCGGCCGGGGAGCTGTTTTTT. Its protein product is CASSLGTGRAAGELFF.

This clonotype was seen repeatedly, ten times or more. The rearrangement joins TRBV20-1 to TRBJ1-2; no definite D call. This CDR3 is built from 16 residues. Per germline, CDR1 DFQATT and CDR2 SNEGSKA (reference sequence). The V and J ends lost 0 bases and 2 bases respectively, with 16 bases between them. CDR3 region: CSARDIGTPANYGYTF. The CDR3 DNA reads as TGCAGTGCTAGAGATATAGGCACACCCGCCAACTATGGCTACACCTTC.

This clonotype was counted between two and nine times. J is TRBJ2-5 and V is TRBV29-1; D remains ambiguous. The CDR3 is 12 amino acids. Trimming cost V 5 bases and J 1 base, with 8 bases left between them. Germline V gives CDR1 SQVTM, CDR2 ANQGSEA. The CDR3 is CSVFEFQETQYF. In nucleotides, the CDR3 is TGCAGCGTTTTTGAATTCCAAGAGACCCAGTACTTC.

This clonotype was detected ten times or more. The rearrangement uses TRBV3-1 and TRBJ1-1; D ambiguous. The germline V gene has CDR1 LGHDT and CDR2 YNNKEL (reference sequence). With 8 bases removed from V and 0 bases from J, the gap between germline ends came to 13 bases. This CDR3 has 14 amino acids. The CDR3 region is CASSTGRMNTEAFF. CDR3 bases: TGTGCCAGCTCGACCGGCAGAATGAACACTGAAGCTTTCTTT. The variable domain in full, completed from reference TRBV3-1 and TRBJ1-1, reads DTAVSQTPKYLVTQMGNDKSIKCEQNLGHDTMYWYKQDSKKFLKIMFSYNNKELIINETVPNRFSPKSPDKAHLNLHINSLELGDSAVYFCASSTGRMNTEAFFGQGTRLTVV.

The chain has TRBV20-1 and TRBJ2-3, with 9 positions matching TRBD2. Germline assignment: CDR1 DFQATT and CDR2 SNEGSKA (reference sequence). This CDR3 spans 16 amino acids. CDR3 amino acids: CCATHQRGASTDTQYF. DNA of the CDR3: TGCTGCGCGACCCATCAGCGGGGGGCCAGCACAGATACGCAGTATTTT.

This clonotype was counted many times. V is TRBV4-1 and J is TRBJ1-5; maybe TRBD1 (5 bases). This CDR3 contains 18 residues. Germline values: CDR1 MGHRA, CDR2 YSYEKL. V was trimmed by 0 bases and J by 2 bases, leaving 17 bases between them. The CDR3 here is CASSQDPPGGGGNQPQHF. The DNA for the CDR3 is TGCGCCAGCAGCCAAGATCCACCTGGGGGGGGAGGCAATCAGCCCCAGCATTTT.

This clonotype occurred many times. CDR3 in amino acids: CSVEDLGAPNQPQHF. DNA for the CDR3: TGCAGCGTTGAAGACTTGGGGGCCCCTAATCAGCCCCAGCATTTT. The rearrangement joins TRBV29-1 to TRBJ1-5; D may be TRBD1 (6 bases). Per germline, CDR1 SQVTM and CDR2 ANQGSEA. The germline V and J ends were trimmed by 0 bases and 4 bases, with 13 bases remaining between them. The CDR3 is 15 residues long.

This clonotype has more than one count but fewer than ten. V usage is TRBV7-9 and J usage is TRBJ1-3; D remains unclear. Germline V gene lookup returns CDR1 SEHNR and CDR2 FQNEAQ (reference sequence). This CDR3 comprises 16 residues. The V end was cut by 4 bases, the J end by 0 bases, with 13 bases between. This chain's CDR3 is CASSSAGRSSGNTIYF. In DNA, the CDR3 is TGTGCCAGCAGCTCAGCTGGCAGATCCTCTGGAAACACCATATATTTT.

The sample holds many counts of this clonotype. The DNA of the CDR3 is TGTGCCAGCAGCTTCTCTAGCGGGGGGGCTTCCTACAATGAGCAGTTCTTC. Its protein product is CASSFSSGGASYNEQFF. The V call is TRBV7-2, the J call TRBJ2-1; TRBD2 aligns across 12 bases. Germline CDR1 SGHTA, CDR2 FQGNSA. The length of the CDR3 is 17 residues. J was trimmed by 1 base and V by 3 bases; bases with no gene match: 4.

This clonotype was counted ten times or more. The chain employs TRBV29-1 and TRBJ2-7; a weak D match, TRBD2 (5 bases). Germline CDR1 is SQVTM and CDR2 is ANQGSEA. This CDR3 region has 11 residues. Trimming pared 6 bases from V and 5 bases from J, leaving 11 bases between. For the CDR3, the DNA is TGCAGCGTAGAATACGGGGACGAGCAGTACTTC. As protein: CSVEYGDEQYF.

In its sample, this clonotype was seen a few times. In nucleotides, the CDR3 is TGTGCCAGCAGCGCGGATCGGATGAAGCAGTTCTTC. Translation gives CASSADRMKQFF. The genes are TRBV7-6 and TRBJ2-1, with D unresolved. The CDR3 runs 12 residues. Germline-derived CDR1 and CDR2 are SGHVS and FNYEAQ. V lost 5 bases, J lost 11 bases, and 13 bases lay in between.